This T cell receptor beta chain was captured by sequencing in a study of response to subunit inactivated influenza vaccine. One entry per CDR3 protein results from TCRdb running MiXCR on the RT-PCR reads. Altogether about 480,000 distinct CDR3 sequences are present, about 25% being singletons, with the ten largest covering approximately 2%. Study observations and caveats: A suggestion made by the authors is that each seasonal influenza vaccination recruits few new T cells.

Of note for this clonotype: The antigen remains undetermined.

This receptor was obtained from a man aged 50 or older who received an inactivated influenza vaccine. Sequenced here: CD4+ T cells sorted from PBMCs, sampled 5 days after vaccination.

The CDR3 bases are TGCGCCAGCAGCTTGAGGCTGAACACCGGGGAGCTGTTTTTT. This sequence encodes CASSLRLNTGELFF. The chain is built from TRBV5-1 and TRBJ2-2; D unresolved. With 1 base removed from V and 1 base from J, the gap between germline ends came to 5 bases. From germline, CDR1 is SGHRS and CDR2 YFSETQ. This CDR3 contains 14 residues.